This is a list of T cell receptor beta chains from one sample in a study of memory CD4+ T cells and cytomegalovirus serostatus. Method: immunoSEQ multiplex PCR; TCRdb's copy keeps in-frame clones and lacks some. The table has under 100,000 clones, approximately 80% seen once; the top ten hold around 0.78%. Sequencing used memory CD4+ T cells from blood. These receptors all stem from an adult in good health and CMV-seronegative. Each CDR3 is given with its conserved first and last residue. The D gene is left open where the match is weak. For some rows the clone size is stated as once, few or many, or as a class when expanded; others skip it.

clone_size j_call v_call d_call cdr3_aa cdr3_nt
NA TRBJ1-1 TRBV18 TRBD1 CASSPSGGANTEAFF TGTGCCAGCTCACCATCAGGGGGTGCGAACACTGAAGCTTTCTTT
medium-sized TRBJ1-1 TRBV30 NA CAWSSSMNTEAFF TGTGCCTGGAGTTCGAGTATGAACACTGAAGCTTTCTTT
NA TRBJ1-5 TRBV19 NA CASSIYPAGVQPQHF TGTGCCAGTAGTATCTACCCGGCAGGGGTTCAGCCCCAGCATTTT
NA TRBJ2-5 TRBV20-1 NA CSVPQETQYF TGCAGTGTGCCGCAAGAGACCCAGTACTTC
once TRBJ2-5 TRBV5-1 NA CASSRREETQYF TGCGCCAGCAGCCGCAGGGAAGAGACCCAGTACTTC
few TRBJ1-6 TRBV19 NA CASLRADNSPLHF TGTGCCAGTCTCCGGGCCGACAATTCACCCCTCCACTTT
NA TRBJ2-2 TRBV5-1 TRBD2 CASSPLGLAGGELFF TGCGCCAGCAGCCCGCTGGGACTAGCGGGCGGGGAGCTGTTTTTT
NA TRBJ2-1 TRBV5-1 NA CASSSDQIFNEQFF TGCGCCAGCAGCTCGGACCAAATTTTCAATGAGCAGTTCTTC
NA TRBJ2-2 TRBV30 TRBD1 CAWISNRGQNTGELFF TGTGCCTGGATAAGCAACAGGGGGCAAAACACCGGGGAGCTGTTTTTT
NA TRBJ1-6 TRBV7-9 NA CASSLREGNSPLHF TGTGCCAGCAGCTTAAGGGAAGGAAATTCACCCCTCCACTTT
NA TRBJ1-2 TRBV6-4 NA CASSLEDGTTGYTF TGTGCCAGCAGTCTCGAAGACGGGACGACAGGCTACACCTTC
once TRBJ1-5 TRBV2 NA CASSADRRGNQPQHF TGTGCCAGCAGTGCAGACAGGAGGGGCAATCAGCCCCAGCATTTT
NA TRBJ2-5 TRBV11-2 TRBD2 CASSLVASGGETQYF TGTGCCAGCAGCTTAGTGGCTAGCGGGGGTGAGACCCAGTACTTC
NA TRBJ2-7 TRBV6-5 NA CASSRSSDFDYEQYF TGTGCCAGCAGTAGGTCGTCGGACTTTGACTACGAGCAGTACTTC
NA TRBJ1-1 TRBV21-1 NA CADRGLDTEAFF TGTGCGGACAGGGGGCTCGACACTGAAGCTTTCTTT
NA TRBJ1-3 TRBV19 NA CASETPGSGNTIYF TGTGCCAGTGAAACCCCGGGCTCTGGAAACACCATATATTTT
NA TRBJ2-7 TRBV5-1 NA CASSLGGLSYEQYF TGCGCCAGCAGCTTGGGGGGCTTATCCTACGAGCAGTACTTC
NA TRBJ2-7 TRBV30 NA CAWSVLTYEQYF TGTGCCTGGAGTGTACTGACCTACGAGCAGTACTTC
once TRBJ2-5 TRBV7-2 NA CASSFSRARGETQYF TGTGCCAGCAGCTTTAGCAGGGCCCGAGGGGAGACCCAGTACTTC
NA TRBJ1-4 TRBV9 NA CASQAGNEKLFF TGTGCCAGCCAGGCGGGTAATGAAAAACTGTTTTTT
NA TRBJ1-1 TRBV29-1 NA CSVDGGLGTEAFF TGCAGCGTGGATGGGGGGTTAGGCACTGAAGCTTTCTTT
NA TRBJ1-4 TRBV10-1 TRBD1 CASSAGTGSEKLFF TGCGCCAGCAGCGCCGGGACAGGGAGTGAAAAACTGTTTTTT
NA TRBJ1-3 TRBV19 NA CASSSPAYTIYF TGTGCCAGTAGTTCCCCGGCCTACACCATATATTTT
NA TRBJ1-1 TRBV5-1 NA CASSLNNQQAFF TGCGCCAGCAGCTTGAATAATCAGCAAGCTTTCTTT
NA TRBJ1-1 TRBV2 NA CASRATGYTEAFF TGTGCCAGCAGAGCTACAGGGTACACTGAAGCTTTCTTT
NA TRBJ1-5 TRBV28 TRBD1 CASSLGQGGFQPQHF TGTGCCAGCAGTTTAGGACAGGGAGGTTTTCAGCCCCAGCATTTT
NA TRBJ2-3 TRBV7-6 NA CASSLEGGTDTQYF TGTGCCAGCAGCTTAGAGGGGGGGACAGATACGCAGTATTTT
NA TRBJ1-1 TRBV9 TRBD1 CASSATGTGGLKTEAFF TGTGCCAGCAGCGCAACCGGGACAGGGGGTTTGAAAACTGAAGCTTTCTTT
few TRBJ1-1 TRBV10-3 TRBD1 CAIRYQGETEAFF TGTGCCATCAGATACCAGGGGGAGACTGAAGCTTTCTTT
NA TRBJ2-7 TRBV6-1 TRBD2 CASSENAGGIYEQYF TGTGCCAGCAGTGAAAACGCGGGGGGGATCTACGAGCAGTACTTC
NA TRBJ1-2 TRBV19 TRBD1 CASNKGAYYGYTF TGTGCCAGTAATAAGGGGGCGTATTATGGCTACACCTTC
NA TRBJ2-5 TRBV18 NA CASSPPGLQEETQYF TGTGCCAGCTCACCGCCGGGTCTACAGGAGGAGACCCAGTACTTC
NA TRBJ1-5 TRBV28 NA CASSLEGRNQPQHF TGTGCCAGCAGTTTGGAGGGTCGAAATCAGCCCCAGCATTTT